The T cell receptor (beta chain) under discussion was sequenced for a study of shared clonotypes between healthy human individuals. The study's findings and limits: Among donors, clonotype sharing was expected to be affected by sequencing depth.

The CDR3 runs to 12 residues. The germline CDR1 and CDR2 sequences are SGHAT and FQNNGV. The germline V and J ends were trimmed by 1 base and 4 bases, with 4 bases remaining between them. Generated by immunoSEQ multiplex PCR, the TCRdb table keeps only in-frame clones and is missing some. The data hold more than 400,000 clones, with about 72% observed a single time. The donor cohort consisted entirely of Caucasian adults residing in Nashville, Tennessee. As concerns this clone: What it binds is unknown.

The specimen was PBMCs. This TCR was sampled from a woman aged 40 to 49 in good health. Some clones in this sample may be carry-over from other donors' samples. The rearrangement links TRBV11-2 to TRBJ1-1; D gene unclear. CDR3 region: CASSLAATEAFF. The CDR3 DNA reads TGTGCCAGCAGCTTAGCGGCCACTGAAGCTTTCTTT.